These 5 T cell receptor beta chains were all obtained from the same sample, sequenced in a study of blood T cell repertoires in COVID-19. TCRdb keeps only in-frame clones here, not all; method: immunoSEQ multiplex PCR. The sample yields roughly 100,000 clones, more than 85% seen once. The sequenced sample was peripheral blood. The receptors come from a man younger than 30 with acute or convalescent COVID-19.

The CDR3 reads CASSRRLAADNEQFF. The DNA of the CDR3 is TGTGCCAGTAGTAGACGACTAGCGGCGGACAATGAGCAGTTCTTC. The genes are TRBV19 and TRBJ2-1; 9 bases map to TRBD2. V was pared by 4 bases and J by 5 bases, with 6 bases of the junction left unmatched. The CDR3 runs to 15 residues. Germline lookup yields CDR1 LNHDA and CDR2 SQIVND (reference sequence).

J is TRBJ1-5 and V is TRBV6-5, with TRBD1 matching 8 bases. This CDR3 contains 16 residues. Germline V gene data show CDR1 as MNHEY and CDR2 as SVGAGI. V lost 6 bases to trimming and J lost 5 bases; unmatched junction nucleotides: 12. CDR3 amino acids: CASRYSPGQGYQPQHF. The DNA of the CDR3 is TGTGCCAGCAGATACAGTCCCGGACAGGGATATCAGCCCCAGCATTTT.

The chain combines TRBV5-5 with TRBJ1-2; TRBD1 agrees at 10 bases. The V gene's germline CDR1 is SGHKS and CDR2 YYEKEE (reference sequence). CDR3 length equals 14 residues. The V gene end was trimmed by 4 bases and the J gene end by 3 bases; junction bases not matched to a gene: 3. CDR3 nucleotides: TGTGCCAGCAGCCGCGGGACAGGGGACTATGGCTACACCTTC. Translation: CASSRGTGDYGYTF.

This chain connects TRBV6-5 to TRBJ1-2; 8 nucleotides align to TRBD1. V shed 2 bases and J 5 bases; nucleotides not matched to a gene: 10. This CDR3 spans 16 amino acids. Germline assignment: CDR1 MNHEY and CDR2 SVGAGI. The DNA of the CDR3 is TGTGCCAGCAGTTACCAGCCTACAGGGGGAGAATATGGCTACACCTTC. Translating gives CASSYQPTGGEYGYTF.

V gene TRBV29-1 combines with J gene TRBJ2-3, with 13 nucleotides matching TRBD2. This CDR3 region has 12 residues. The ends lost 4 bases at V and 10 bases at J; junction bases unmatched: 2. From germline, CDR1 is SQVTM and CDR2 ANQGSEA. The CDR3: CSVGLAGGPQYF. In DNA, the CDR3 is TGCAGCGTTGGACTAGCGGGAGGTCCGCAGTATTTT.